The 3 T cell receptor beta chains below were found in one sample sequenced in a study of blood T cell repertoires in COVID-19. Profiling relied on immunoSEQ multiplex PCR, and the TCRdb table lists in-frame clones only, not all of them. The data hold about 260,000 clones, with approximately 84% observed a single time. The sequenced material came from peripheral blood. The receptors were sampled from an elderly woman with acute or convalescent COVID-19.

The chain has TRBV7-2 and TRBJ2-7; D is uncertain. The CDR3 sequence is 12 residues long. Trimming shortened V by 1 base and J by 4 bases, and 5 bases separated the two germline ends. The V gene's germline CDR1 is SGHTA and CDR2 FQGNSA. The CDR3 DNA is TGTGCCAGCAGCTTAGTCCGTTACGAGCAGTACTTC. It yields the protein CASSLVRYEQYF.

The chain uses TRBV6-2 or TRBV6-3 and TRBJ2-1, with TRBD2 matching 13 bases. J lost 7 bases, V lost 4 bases, and 10 bases had no gene match. CDR1 is MNHEY and CDR2 is SVGEGT in the germline V gene. The CDR3 runs to 17 residues. As DNA, the CDR3 is TGTGCCAGCAGTTTTTACACTAGCGGGAGGGCCCAAAATGAGCAGTTCTTC. Amino acids: CASSFYTSGRAQNEQFF.

This clone has only one observation. The chain combines TRBV5-4 with TRBJ1-4, with D possibly being TRBD1 (6 bases). Trimming took off 3 bases at V and 6 bases at J, with 12 bases between the two ends. This CDR3 is 14 amino acids long. Germline V gives CDR1 SGHNT, CDR2 YYREEE (reference sequence). The chain's CDR3 is CASSSTGTDEKLFF. CDR3 nucleotide sequence: TGTGCCAGCAGCTCAACAGGGACGGATGAAAAACTGTTTTTT.